The present TCR beta chain was sequenced within a study of shared clonotypes between healthy human individuals. The count of this clone is one. Its target is not known. V was shortened by 4 bases and J by 10 bases, with 13 bases between the two germline ends. This CDR3 contains 12 residues. Germline V gene sequence: CDR1 MDHEN, CDR2 SYDVKM. Only in-frame clones appear in the TCRdb table, and some are missing; sequencing was by immunoSEQ multiplex PCR. This sample has 2 million to 2.5 million clones; 85% to 95% occur once, and the top ten carry approximately 0.39%. Points from the study as a whole: Tissues were not sampled, only blood, and their repertoires likely differ. Rarefaction exposed incomplete sorted-subset sequencing despite large depth.

The sequence was collected from a man younger than 35 in good health. Some clones in this sample may be carry-over from other donors' samples. The sequenced material came from naive CD4+ T cells from PBMCs. The subset here: CD45RA+ positively selected. The chain joins TRBV28 to TRBJ1-1, with D unclear. The CDR3: CASSSSAVGAFF. The DNA for the CDR3 is TGTGCCAGCAGTTCATCAGCGGTTGGAGCTTTCTTT.